The next 8 T cell receptor beta chains were all read from a single sample in a study of blood T cell repertoires in COVID-19 (dated by TCRdb to 2019 to 2021). The receptor library was made with the immunoSEQ multiplex PCR assay. What TCRdb holds here is the immuneACCESS table cut down to in-frame rearrangements. Part of the clones is not present; checked against another copy, under half of the missing clones reflect an unresolved V gene, and the others are unexplained. Present in this sample are about 180,000 clones, 85% to 90% of which were seen just once. The ten biggest clones cover 5% to 7.5% of the sample. Input material: PBMCs or T cells enriched from blood (not recorded which). Receptors were obtained from a middle-aged man who had recovered from COVID-19.

The chain links TRBV19 to TRBJ1-4, with D uncertain. The CDR3 consists of 14 residues. Trimming stripped 7 bases from V and 0 bases from J, with 9 bases between. The germline CDR1 and CDR2 sequences are LNHDA and SQIVND (reference sequence). CDR3 sequence (DNA): TGTGCCAGTACCCACCCGGCAACTAATGAAAAACTGTTTTTT. Protein sequence: CASTHPATNEKLFF. Supplemented by reference TRBV19 and TRBJ1-4, the full variable domain reads DGGITQSPKYLFRKEGQNVTLSCEQNLNHDAMYWYRQDPGQGLRLIYYSQIVNDFQKGDIAEGYSVSREKKESFPLTVTSAQKNPTAFYLCASTHPATNEKLFFGSGTQLSVL.

The chain joins TRBV5-4 to TRBJ1-1; TRBD1 might be the D (5 bases). Per germline, CDR1 SGHNT and CDR2 YYREEE (reference sequence). The ends were cut back, 4 bases at V and 1 base at J, with 11 bases in the middle. The CDR3 is 14 amino acids. CDR3 loop: CASSRQGSNTEAFF. CDR3 nucleotide sequence: TGTGCCAGCAGCCGGCAGGGCTCGAACACTGAAGCTTTCTTT.

This chain uses TRBV11-1 with TRBJ2-1; 13 bases are shared with TRBD2. Trimming at V came to 4 bases and at J to 7 bases, leaving 7 bases not matched to a gene. CDR1 and CDR2 from the germline V gene are SGHAT and FQDESV (reference sequence). The CDR3 has 16 amino acids. CDR3 nucleotides: TGTGCCAGCAGCTGGACTAGCGGGGGTCAAGATAATGAGCAGTTCTTC. This encodes CASSWTSGGQDNEQFF.

The rearrangement uses TRBV30 and TRBJ1-6; a weak D match, TRBD1 (5 bases). CDR1 is GTSNPN, CDR2 SVGIG, per germline (reference sequence). Trimming took off 4 bases at V and 6 bases at J, with 7 bases between the two ends. The CDR3 contains 12 residues. CDR3 sequence (DNA): TGTGCCTGGACACAGGTTAATTCACCCCTCCACTTT. Amino acids: CAWTQVNSPLHF.

The chain uses TRBV27 and TRBJ2-7; no reliable D call. CDR1 and CDR2 (germline): MNHEY, SMNVEV (reference sequence). The CDR3 spans 10 residues. Between the trimmed V and J ends, which lost 8 bases and 3 bases, there was a span of 5 bases. The CDR3, as DNA: TGTGCCAGCGGGCTCTACGAGCAGTACTTC. This gives the protein CASGLYEQYF.

This clone was seen only once. The chain couples TRBV19 to TRBJ2-2, with D possibly matching TRBD1 (6 bases). Per the germline V gene, CDR1 is LNHDA and CDR2 is SQIVND (reference sequence). The CDR3 has 17 residues. Deletions cut 1 base from V and 2 bases from J, with 14 bases between. The CDR3 nucleotides are TGTGCCAGTAGTATAGGGCCACTGGGGGCCAACACCGGGGAGCTGTTTTTT. Protein: CASSIGPLGANTGELFF.

The V call is TRBV19, the J call TRBJ1-1, with 10 bases fitting TRBD1. The trim removed 3 bases at V and 10 bases at J, leaving 11 bases unmatched. Germline V gene lookup returns CDR1 LNHDA and CDR2 SQIVND (reference sequence). The length of the CDR3 is 15 residues. The CDR3 sequence: CASSIKGTGELRAFF. The CDR3, as DNA: TGTGCCAGTAGTATTAAGGGGACAGGGGAATTGAGAGCTTTCTTT.

In this sample, this clone turned up once. This rearrangement joins TRBV5-1 to TRBJ2-1, with 7 bases fitting TRBD2. Trimming cost V 4 bases and J 9 bases; bases outside gene matches: 10. Germline values: CDR1 SGHRS, CDR2 YFSETQ. The CDR3 is 14 amino acids. The CDR3 spells CASSGGLSLGEQFF. As DNA, the CDR3 is TGCGCCAGCAGCGGGGGACTATCCCTAGGTGAGCAGTTCTTC.